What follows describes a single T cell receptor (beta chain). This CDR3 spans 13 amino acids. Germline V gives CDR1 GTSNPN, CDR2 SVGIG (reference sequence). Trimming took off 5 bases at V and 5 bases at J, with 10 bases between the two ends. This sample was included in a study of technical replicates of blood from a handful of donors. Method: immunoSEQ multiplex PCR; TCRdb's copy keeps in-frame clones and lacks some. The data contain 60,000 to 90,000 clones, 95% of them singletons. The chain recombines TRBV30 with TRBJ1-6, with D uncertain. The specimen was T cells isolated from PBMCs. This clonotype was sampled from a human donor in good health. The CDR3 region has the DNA TGTGCCTGGGGGCCACAGAATAATTCACCCCTCCACTTT. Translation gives CAWGPQNNSPLHF.